This entry describes one T cell receptor (beta chain). Its specificity is not known. This specimen comes from a study of cytomegalovirus exposure and HLA in healthy donors. This CDR3 has 13 residues. From germline, CDR1 is LGHNA and CDR2 YSLEER. Trimming removed 4 bases at V and 8 bases at J, with 11 bases between. The PCR made use of 60 Vbeta and 13 Jbeta primers. Assay: immunoSEQ multiplex PCR; the TCRdb copy retains only in-frame clones and omits some. Of fewer than 120,000 clones in the sample, more than 65% were seen once. General study results and limits: Accurate predictions that matched the HLA-A and HLA-B alleles of most subjects were reportedly made from TCR beta sequences.

The specimen sequenced was PBMCs. The origin of this receptor is a man aged 25-45 years in good health and CMV-seropositive. The chain is built from TRBV4-3 and TRBJ1-4; D is unresolved. The CDR3 nucleotides are TGCGCCAGCAGCCCCTTTGGCGGCGAAAAACTGTTTTTT. Protein: CASSPFGGEKLFF.